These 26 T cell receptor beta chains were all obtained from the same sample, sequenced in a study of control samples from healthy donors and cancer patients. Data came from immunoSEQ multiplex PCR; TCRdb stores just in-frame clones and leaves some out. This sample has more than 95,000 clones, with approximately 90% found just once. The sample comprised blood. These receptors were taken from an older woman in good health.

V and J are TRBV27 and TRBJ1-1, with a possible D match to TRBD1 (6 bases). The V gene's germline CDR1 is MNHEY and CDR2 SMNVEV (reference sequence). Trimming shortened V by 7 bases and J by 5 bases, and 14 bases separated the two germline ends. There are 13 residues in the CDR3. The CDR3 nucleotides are TGTGCCAGCATGGGGAGGGGGAATACTGAAGCTTTCTTT. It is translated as CASMGRGNTEAFF.

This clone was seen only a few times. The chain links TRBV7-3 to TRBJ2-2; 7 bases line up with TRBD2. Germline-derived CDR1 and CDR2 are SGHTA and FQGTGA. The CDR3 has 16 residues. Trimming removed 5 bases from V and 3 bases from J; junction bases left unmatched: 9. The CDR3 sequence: CASSTRAGVDTGELFF. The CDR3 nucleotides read TGTGCCAGCAGCACTCGCGCGGGGGTCGACACCGGGGAGCTGTTTTTT.

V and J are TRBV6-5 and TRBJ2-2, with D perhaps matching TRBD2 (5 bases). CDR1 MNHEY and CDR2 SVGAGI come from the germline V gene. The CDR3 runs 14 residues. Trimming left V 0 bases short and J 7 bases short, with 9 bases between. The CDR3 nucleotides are TGTGCCAGCAGTTACTCGCGGGTAATCGGGGAGCTGTTTTTT. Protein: CASSYSRVIGELFF.

This chain's CDR3 is CASSIVSGGNQPQHF. The CDR3 nucleotides are TGTGCCAGTAGTATAGTCAGCGGCGGCAATCAGCCCCAGCATTTT. V usage is TRBV19 and J usage is TRBJ1-5; the D is unclear. CDR1 is LNHDA and CDR2 is SQIVND in the germline V gene (reference sequence). Trimming shortened V by 1 base and J by 2 bases, and 9 bases separated the two germline ends. CDR3 length equals 15 residues.

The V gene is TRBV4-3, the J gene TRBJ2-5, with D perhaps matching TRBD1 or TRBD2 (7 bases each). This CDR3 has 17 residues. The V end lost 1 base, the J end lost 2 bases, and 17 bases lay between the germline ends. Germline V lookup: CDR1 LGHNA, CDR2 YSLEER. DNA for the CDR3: TGCGCCAGCAGCCAAGGGATACAGGGGAGGGGACAAGAGACCCAGTACTTC. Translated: CASSQGIQGRGQETQYF.

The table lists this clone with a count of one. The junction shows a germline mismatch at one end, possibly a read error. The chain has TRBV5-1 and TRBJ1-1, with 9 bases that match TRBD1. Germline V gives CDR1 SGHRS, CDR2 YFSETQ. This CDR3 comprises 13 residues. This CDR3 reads CASSWTGDTEASF. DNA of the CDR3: TGCGCCAGCAGCTGGACAGGGGACACTGAAGCTTCCTTT.

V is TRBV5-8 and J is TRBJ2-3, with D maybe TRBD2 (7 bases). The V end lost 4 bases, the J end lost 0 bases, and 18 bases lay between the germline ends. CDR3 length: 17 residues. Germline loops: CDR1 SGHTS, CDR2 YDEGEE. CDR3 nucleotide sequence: TGTGCCAGCAGCCCGGGAGGCAGGGGATTTAGCACAGATACGCAGTATTTT. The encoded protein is CASSPGGRGFSTDTQYF.

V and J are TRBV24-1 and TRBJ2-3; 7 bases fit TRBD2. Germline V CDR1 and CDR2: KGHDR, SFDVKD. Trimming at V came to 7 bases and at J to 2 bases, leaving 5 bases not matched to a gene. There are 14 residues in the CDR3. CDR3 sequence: CATSERGVTDTQYF. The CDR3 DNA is TGTGCCACCAGCGAGCGGGGAGTCACAGATACGCAGTATTTT.

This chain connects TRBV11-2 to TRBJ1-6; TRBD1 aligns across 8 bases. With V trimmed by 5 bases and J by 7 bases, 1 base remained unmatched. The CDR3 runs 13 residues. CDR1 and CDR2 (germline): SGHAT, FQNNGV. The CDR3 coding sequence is TGTGCCAGCAGCGACAGGGGAAATTCACCCCTCCACTTT. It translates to CASSDRGNSPLHF.

CDR3 residues: CASSAGEGLAGSGELFF. CDR3 nucleotide sequence: TGTGCCAGCAGCGCGGGGGAGGGACTAGCGGGGTCCGGGGAGCTGTTTTTT. This chain uses TRBV9 with TRBJ2-2, with 13 positions matching TRBD2. Germline loops: CDR1 SGDLS, CDR2 YYNGEE. Trimming took 3 bases from V and 6 from J; bases not matched to a gene: 8. The CDR3 length is 17 residues.

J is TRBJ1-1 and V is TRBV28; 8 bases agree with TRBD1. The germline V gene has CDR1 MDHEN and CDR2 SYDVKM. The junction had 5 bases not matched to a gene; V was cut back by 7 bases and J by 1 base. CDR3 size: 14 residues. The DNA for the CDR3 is TGTGCCAGCAACCAGGGGGCTGGGAACACTGAAGCTTTCTTT. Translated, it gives CASNQGAGNTEAFF.

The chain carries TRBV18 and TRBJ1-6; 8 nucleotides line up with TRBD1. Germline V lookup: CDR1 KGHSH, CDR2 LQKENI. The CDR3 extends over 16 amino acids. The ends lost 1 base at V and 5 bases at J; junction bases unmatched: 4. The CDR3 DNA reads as TGTGCCAGCTCACCACGACAGGGGAGAGATAATTCACCCCTCCACTTT. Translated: CASSPRQGRDNSPLHF.

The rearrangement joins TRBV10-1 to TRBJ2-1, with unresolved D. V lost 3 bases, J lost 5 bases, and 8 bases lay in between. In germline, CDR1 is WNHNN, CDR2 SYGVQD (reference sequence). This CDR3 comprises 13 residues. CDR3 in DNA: TGCGCCAGCAGTGAACAGCTCGACAATGAGCAGTTCTTC. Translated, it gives CASSEQLDNEQFF.

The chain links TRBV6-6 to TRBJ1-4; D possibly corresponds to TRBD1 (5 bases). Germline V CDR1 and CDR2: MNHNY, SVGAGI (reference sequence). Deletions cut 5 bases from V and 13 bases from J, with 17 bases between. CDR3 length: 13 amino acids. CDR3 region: CASSQIRDGGLFF. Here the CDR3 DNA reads TGTGCCAGCAGTCAAATCCGGGACGGTGGACTGTTTTTT.

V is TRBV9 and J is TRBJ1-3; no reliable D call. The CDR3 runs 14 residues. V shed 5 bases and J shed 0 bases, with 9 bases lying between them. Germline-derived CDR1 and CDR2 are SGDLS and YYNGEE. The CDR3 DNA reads TGTGCCAGCAGTGCTTTGAGCTCTGGAAACACCATATATTTT. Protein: CASSALSSGNTIYF.

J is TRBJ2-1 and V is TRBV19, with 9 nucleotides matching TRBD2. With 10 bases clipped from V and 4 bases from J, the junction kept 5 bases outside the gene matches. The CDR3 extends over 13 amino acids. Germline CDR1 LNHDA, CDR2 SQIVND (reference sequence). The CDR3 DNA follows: TGTGCCACAGCGGGGGGAGCGTACAATGAGCAGTTCTTC. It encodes CATAGGAYNEQFF.

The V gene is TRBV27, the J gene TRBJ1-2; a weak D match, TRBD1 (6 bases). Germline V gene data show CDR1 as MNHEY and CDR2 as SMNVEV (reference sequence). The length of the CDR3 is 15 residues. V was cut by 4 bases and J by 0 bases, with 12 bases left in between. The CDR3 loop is CASSSGQSTNYGYTF. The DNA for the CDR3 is TGTGCCAGCAGTTCTGGACAGTCCACTAACTATGGCTACACCTTC.

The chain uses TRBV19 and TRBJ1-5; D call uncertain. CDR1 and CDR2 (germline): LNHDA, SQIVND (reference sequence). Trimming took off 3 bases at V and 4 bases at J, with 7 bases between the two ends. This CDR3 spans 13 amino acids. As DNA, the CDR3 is TGTGCCAGTAGTATCGAGTTAAATCAGCCCCAGCATTTT. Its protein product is CASSIELNQPQHF.

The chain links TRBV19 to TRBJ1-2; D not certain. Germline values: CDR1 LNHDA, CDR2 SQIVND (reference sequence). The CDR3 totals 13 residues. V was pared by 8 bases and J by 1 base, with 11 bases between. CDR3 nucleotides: TGTGCCAGTGAGTCAGCAAATAACTATGGCTACACCTTC. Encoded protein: CASESANNYGYTF.

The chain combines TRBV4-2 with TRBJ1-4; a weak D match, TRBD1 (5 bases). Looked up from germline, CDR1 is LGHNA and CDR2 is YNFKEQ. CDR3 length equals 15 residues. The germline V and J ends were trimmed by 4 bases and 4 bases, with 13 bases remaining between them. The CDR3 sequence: CASSLGGAGNEKLFF. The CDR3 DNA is TGTGCCAGCAGCCTCGGCGGGGCCGGTAATGAAAAACTGTTTTTT.

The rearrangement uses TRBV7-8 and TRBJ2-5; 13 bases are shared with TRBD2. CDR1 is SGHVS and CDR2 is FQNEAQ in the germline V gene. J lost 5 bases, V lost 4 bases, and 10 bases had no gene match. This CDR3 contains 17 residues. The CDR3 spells CASSSGLAGAPRETQYF. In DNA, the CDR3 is TGTGCCAGCAGCTCAGGACTAGCGGGGGCCCCCAGGGAGACCCAGTACTTC.

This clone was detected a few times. The chain's CDR3 is CASSEGTVQETQYF. The CDR3 region has the DNA TGTGCCAGCAGTGAAGGGACTGTTCAAGAGACCCAGTACTTC. The chain joins TRBV2 to TRBJ2-5, with a possible D match to TRBD2 (5 bases). The CDR3 spans 14 residues. The germline gives CDR1 SNHLY, CDR2 FYNNEI. V was clipped by 1 base and J by 2 bases, with 8 bases between them. The full variable domain, rest sourced from reference TRBV2 and TRBJ2-5, is EPEVTQTPSHQVTQMGQEVILRCVPISNHLYFYWYRQILGQKVEFLVSFYNNEISEKSEIFDDQFSVERPDGSNFTLKIRSTKLEDSAMYFCASSEGTVQETQYFGPGTRLLVL.

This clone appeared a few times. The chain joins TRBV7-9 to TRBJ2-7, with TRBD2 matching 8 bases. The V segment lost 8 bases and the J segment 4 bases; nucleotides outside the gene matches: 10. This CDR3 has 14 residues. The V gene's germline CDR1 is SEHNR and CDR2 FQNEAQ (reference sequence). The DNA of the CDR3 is TGTGCCAGCCGAAGTAGCGGGGCGGGATACGAGCAGTACTTC. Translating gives CASRSSGAGYEQYF.

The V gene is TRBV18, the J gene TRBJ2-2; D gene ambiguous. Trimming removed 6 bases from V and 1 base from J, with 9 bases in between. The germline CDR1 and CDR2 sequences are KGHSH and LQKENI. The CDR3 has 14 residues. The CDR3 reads CASSPSGNTGELFF. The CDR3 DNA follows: TGTGCCAGCTCCCCGTCGGGGAACACCGGGGAGCTGTTTTTT.

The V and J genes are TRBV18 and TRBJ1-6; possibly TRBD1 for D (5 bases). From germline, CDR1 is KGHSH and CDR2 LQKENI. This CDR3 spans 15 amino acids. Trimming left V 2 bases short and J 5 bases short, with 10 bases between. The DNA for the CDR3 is TGTGCCAGCTCACCAGGGGCGAACAATAATTCACCCCTCCACTTT. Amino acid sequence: CASSPGANNNSPLHF.

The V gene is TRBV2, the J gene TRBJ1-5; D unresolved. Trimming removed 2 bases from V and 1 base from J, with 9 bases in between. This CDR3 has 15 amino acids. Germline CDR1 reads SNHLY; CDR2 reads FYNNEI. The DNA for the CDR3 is TGTGCCAGCAGTGAAAGCGGTCTCAGCAATCAGCCCCAGCATTTT. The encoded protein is CASSESGLSNQPQHF.